Below are 32 T cell receptor beta chains sequenced from a single sample in a study of cytomegalovirus exposure and HLA in healthy donors. Here immunoSEQ multiplex PCR was the method, and the copy in TCRdb shows in-frame clones only, minus some. The data hold 120,000 or so clones, with about nine tenths observed a single time. The specimen sequenced was PBMCs. Source of these receptors: a woman between 18 and 29 years old in good health and CMV-seronegative.

The genes are TRBV7-9 and TRBJ2-5, with 14 bases that match TRBD2. V lost 3 bases and J lost 4; bases outside the gene matches: 4. In germline, CDR1 is SEHNR, CDR2 FQNEAQ (reference sequence). The CDR3 contains 16 residues. CDR3 coding DNA: TGTGCCAGCAGCTTGACTAGCGGGAGGGCCGGAGAGACCCAGTACTTC. Residues: CASSLTSGRAGETQYF.

The chain links TRBV5-1 to TRBJ1-4; 9 nucleotides match TRBD1. Germline CDR1 reads SGHRS; CDR2 reads YFSETQ. J gave up 2 bases and V 4 bases, and 3 bases lay outside the gene matches. This CDR3 is 15 amino acids long. This chain's CDR3 is CASSATGGTNEKLFF. The CDR3 DNA sequence: TGCGCCAGCAGCGCCACAGGGGGCACTAATGAAAAACTGTTTTTT.

This clone was seen once. This rearrangement joins TRBV7-9 to TRBJ2-7; D may be TRBD2 (5 bases). The V end lost 2 bases, the J end lost 3 bases, and 11 bases lay between the germline ends. The CDR3 is 14 residues long. CDR1 is SEHNR, CDR2 FQNEAQ, per germline (reference sequence). In DNA, the CDR3 is TGTGCCAGCAGCTTACAGGCAGGACTCTACGAGCAGTACTTC. Amino acids: CASSLQAGLYEQYF.

The chain has TRBV27 and TRBJ2-7; TRBD1 matches 9 bases. The V and J ends lost 2 bases and 5 bases, in that order; junction bases with no gene match: 7. Germline CDR1 MNHEY, CDR2 SMNVEV (reference sequence). The CDR3 spans 15 residues. CDR3 coding DNA: TGTGCCAGCAGTTTAAATAACAGGGGGCAGAACGAGCAGTACTTC. Amino acids: CASSLNNRGQNEQYF.

CDR3 coding DNA: TGTGCCGCAGGGGCCGACAATCAGCCCCAGCATTTT. Protein: CAAGADNQPQHF. This chain connects TRBV5-8 to TRBJ1-5; tentative D call: TRBD1 (6 bases). The CDR3 runs to 12 residues. V lost 10 bases and J lost 3, with 11 bases in between. CDR1 is SGHTS, CDR2 YDEGEE, per germline.

This chain connects TRBV5-6 to TRBJ1-1, with TRBD1 as a possible D gene (6 bases). Germline-derived CDR1 and CDR2 are SGHDT and YYEEEE. V was shortened by 10 bases and J by 4 bases, with 20 bases between the two germline ends. The CDR3 has 14 residues. The CDR3 protein is CARAGEGESTEAFF. The CDR3 nucleotides are TGTGCCCGGGCAGGGGAGGGGGAGAGCACTGAAGCTTTCTTT.

This rearrangement joins TRBV7-6 to TRBJ2-7; 7 bases map to TRBD1. V dropped 4 bases and J dropped 4; count of bases not matched to a gene: 10. The CDR3 spans 15 residues. CDR1 is SGHVS, CDR2 FNYEAQ, per germline. The CDR3 DNA reads as TGTGCCAGCAGCTATGATGGGACAGCTCTTTACGAGCAGTACTTC. Its protein product is CASSYDGTALYEQYF. The entire variable domain, with the rest obtained from reference TRBV7-6 and TRBJ2-7, is as follows: GAGVSQSPRYKVTKRGQDVALRCDPISGHVSLYWYRQALGQGPEFLTYFNYEAQQDKSGLPNDRFSAERPEGSISTLTIQRTEQRDSAMYRCASSYDGTALYEQYFGPGTRLTVT.

The chain is built from TRBV6-4 and TRBJ2-7, with D perhaps TRBD1 (6 bases). Per germline, CDR1 MRHNA and CDR2 SNTAGT. The CDR3 totals 14 residues. The germline V and J ends were trimmed by 4 bases and 5 bases, with 15 bases remaining between them. CDR3 sequence reads: CASSGHRAVDEQYF. CDR3 coding DNA: TGTGCCAGCAGTGGCCACAGGGCGGTTGACGAGCAGTACTTC.

The gene calls are TRBV6-6 and TRBJ2-1; D perhaps matches TRBD2 (6 bases). The germline gives CDR1 MNHNY, CDR2 SVGAGI (reference sequence). V was trimmed by 6 bases and J by 5 bases, leaving 17 bases between them. The CDR3 runs to 15 residues. CDR3 region: CASSHFSGINNEQFF. The DNA for the CDR3 is TGTGCCAGCAGCCACTTTAGCGGTATTAACAATGAGCAGTTCTTC.

As for this clone: Mismatch with germline at one junction end may stem from a read error. This chain joins TRBV2 and TRBJ1-1; TRBD1 matches at 8 bases. CDR3 length equals 12 residues. Germline CDR1 reads SNHLY; CDR2 reads FYNNEI. CDR3 in amino acids: CASSEGQGRAFF. As DNA, the CDR3 is TGTGCCAGCAGCGAAGGACAGGGTCGAGCTTTCTTT.

The V call is TRBV6-5, the J call TRBJ2-3; D is unresolved. Germline CDR1 MNHEY, CDR2 SVGAGI. The CDR3 sequence is 13 residues long. The V gene lost 10 bases and the J gene lost 1 base, with 12 bases spanning the gap. This CDR3 reads CATLQTRTDTQYF. DNA for the CDR3: TGTGCCACCCTGCAGACTCGCACAGATACGCAGTATTTT.

The chain has TRBV13 and TRBJ2-6; D ambiguous. Trimming stripped 6 bases from V and 4 bases from J, with 22 bases between. CDR1 PRHDT and CDR2 FYEKMQ come from the germline V gene (reference sequence). There are 18 residues in the CDR3. The CDR3 reads CASSSRIQLTLGANVLTF. CDR3 nucleotides: TGTGCCAGCAGTTCTAGGATCCAATTAACGCTAGGGGCCAACGTCCTGACTTTC.

V usage is TRBV27 and J usage is TRBJ2-7; D is undetermined. This CDR3 contains 13 residues. V was pared by 3 bases and J by 6 bases, with 12 bases between. Germline-derived CDR1 and CDR2 are MNHEY and SMNVEV (reference sequence). CDR3 sequence: CASSFNIPSEQYF. Here the CDR3 DNA reads TGTGCCAGCAGTTTTAACATCCCCTCCGAGCAGTACTTC.

V gene TRBV5-4 combines with J gene TRBJ2-1, with 8 nucleotides matching TRBD2. Germline trimming cut 0 bases from V and 3 bases from J; bases unmatched to any gene: 5. This CDR3 has 16 residues. Germline assignment: CDR1 SGHNT and CDR2 YYREEE (reference sequence). The CDR3 protein is CASSLAAGLGYNEQFF. In DNA, the CDR3 is TGTGCCAGCAGCTTGGCCGCGGGACTAGGCTACAATGAGCAGTTCTTC.

The rearrangement links TRBV5-1 to TRBJ2-7; 9 bases match TRBD1. V lost 0 bases to trimming and J lost 2 bases; unmatched junction nucleotides: 3. This CDR3 comprises 15 residues. From germline, CDR1 is SGHRS and CDR2 YFSETQ. CDR3 coding DNA: TGCGCCAGCAGCTTGGGACAGGGGGATGCCTACGAGCAGTACTTC. Translation: CASSLGQGDAYEQYF. Full variable domain (outside the CDR3, taken from reference TRBV5-1 and TRBJ2-7): KAGVTQTPRYLIKTRGQQVTLSCSPISGHRSVSWYQQTPGQGLQFLFEYFSETQRNKGNFPGRFSGRQFSNSRSEMNVSTLELGDSALYLCASSLGQGDAYEQYFGPGTRLTVT.

V and J are TRBV2 and TRBJ2-7, with 7 bases aligning to TRBD1. Germline V gene lookup returns CDR1 SNHLY and CDR2 FYNNEI. J lost 3 bases, V lost 6 bases, and 8 bases had no gene match. The CDR3 is made up of 14 amino acids. The CDR3 reads CASRPGQRRYEQYF. The CDR3 coding sequence is TGTGCCAGCAGGCCGGGACAGAGACGCTACGAGCAGTACTTC.

The DNA for the CDR3 is TGCGCCAGCAGCACCCTCGGACAGCGCTACGAGCAGTACTTC. Amino acids: CASSTLGQRYEQYF. This chain connects TRBV5-1 to TRBJ2-7; D is perhaps TRBD1 (6 bases). The V end lost 4 bases, the J end lost 3 bases, and 14 bases lay between the germline ends. The CDR3 length is 14 residues. From germline, CDR1 is SGHRS and CDR2 YFSETQ.

The chain uses TRBV28 and TRBJ2-7, with 9 bases fitting TRBD2. The ends lost 4 bases at V and 7 bases at J; junction bases unmatched: 8. The CDR3 is 14 amino acids. The germline V gene has CDR1 MDHEN and CDR2 SYDVKM. The CDR3 DNA sequence: TGTGCCAGCAGTTCCGGCGGGGGGGTGAGAGAGCAGTACTTC. Its protein product is CASSSGGGVREQYF.

V usage is TRBV13 and J usage is TRBJ2-2; 10 bases are shared with TRBD2. V was pared by 0 bases and J by 1 base, with 2 bases of the junction left unmatched. The CDR3 is 17 residues long. Germline V CDR1 and CDR2: PRHDT, FYEKMQ (reference sequence). CDR3 in amino acids: CASSLGTSGENTGELFF. CDR3 nucleotide sequence: TGTGCCAGCAGCTTAGGTACTAGCGGGGAGAACACCGGGGAGCTGTTTTTT.

The rearrangement links TRBV6-1 to TRBJ2-6, with D maybe TRBD2 (6 bases). Germline V gene lookup returns CDR1 MNHNS and CDR2 SASEGT. This CDR3 spans 15 amino acids. V dropped 2 bases and J dropped 4 bases, with 9 bases sitting between them. DNA for the CDR3: TGTGCCAGCAGTGAATACGGGGGAGGGGCCAACGTCCTGACTTTC. As protein: CASSEYGGGANVLTF.

A single count supports this clone. The chain joins TRBV6-6 to TRBJ1-5, with D possibly matching TRBD1 (5 bases). This CDR3 comprises 14 residues. CDR1 is MNHNY, CDR2 SVGAGI, per germline (reference sequence). V lost 6 bases and J 4 bases, leaving 13 bases between the germline ends. CDR3: CASSNMGGNQPQHF. CDR3 sequence (DNA): TGTGCCAGCAGCAACATGGGGGGTAATCAGCCCCAGCATTTT.

The rearrangement links TRBV5-6 to TRBJ2-7, with 13 bases identical to TRBD2. From germline, CDR1 is SGHDT and CDR2 YYEEEE. The CDR3 is made up of 16 amino acids. With 4 bases clipped from V and 4 bases from J, the junction kept 8 bases outside the gene matches. CDR3 in amino acids: CASSLGLAGLRYEQYF. The DNA of the CDR3 is TGTGCCAGCAGCCTGGGACTAGCGGGACTACGATACGAGCAGTACTTC.

The rearrangement uses TRBV11-3 and TRBJ2-1, with a tentative D call TRBD2 (7 bases). The CDR3 loop spans 18 amino acids. V dropped 0 bases and J dropped 1 base, with 16 bases sitting between them. The germline V gene encodes CDR1 SGHNT and CDR2 YENEEA. The CDR3 DNA follows: TGTGCCAGCAGCTTAGATTGGGGGCGGGAGCGATCCTACAATGAGCAGTTCTTC. It is translated as CASSLDWGRERSYNEQFF.

J is TRBJ2-1 and V is TRBV11-3; 8 bases line up with TRBD1. Trimming removed 1 base from V and 4 bases from J; junction bases left unmatched: 12. The germline gives CDR1 SGHNT, CDR2 YENEEA. The CDR3 spans 18 residues. The CDR3 sequence is CASSLAYGTGRTYNEQFF. In DNA form, the CDR3 reads TGTGCCAGCAGCTTAGCGTACGGGACAGGACGGACTTACAATGAGCAGTTCTTC.

The chain couples TRBV9 to TRBJ2-7; 14 nucleotides match TRBD2. V trimming: 2 bases; J trimming: 3 bases; junction bases outside the gene matches: 4. Germline CDR1 SGDLS, CDR2 YYNGEE. This CDR3 is 16 amino acids long. The CDR3 is CASSVAGLAGVYEQYF. The DNA for the CDR3 is TGTGCCAGCAGCGTGGCGGGACTAGCGGGAGTCTACGAGCAGTACTTC.

This sequence joins TRBV28 and TRBJ1-2; D remains ambiguous. The CDR3 is 15 residues long. Trimming took off 1 base at V and 0 bases at J, with 9 bases between the two ends. Germline values: CDR1 MDHEN, CDR2 SYDVKM. Here the CDR3 reads CASSLYGETNYGYTF. Here the CDR3 DNA reads TGTGCCAGCAGTTTATACGGGGAGACTAACTATGGCTACACCTTC.

This chain links TRBV15 with TRBJ2-7; D might be TRBD2 (6 bases). Trimming pared 3 bases from V and 0 bases from J, leaving 12 bases between. This CDR3 has 15 amino acids. Germline CDR1 LNHNV, CDR2 YYDKDF (reference sequence). In nucleotides, the CDR3 is TGTGCCACCAGCAGTCCGGGAGCGACCTCCTACGAGCAGTACTTC. Translated, it gives CATSSPGATSYEQYF.

The chain uses TRBV19 and TRBJ2-7; 8 bases line up with TRBD1. J was trimmed by 3 bases and V by 8 bases; bases with no gene match: 24. The length of the CDR3 is 19 residues. Germline V gene data show CDR1 as LNHDA and CDR2 as SQIVND (reference sequence). For the CDR3, the DNA is TGTGCCAGTCTAAGGAATGGGGACAGGTTAGATAATAAAGACTACGAGCAGTACTTC. It specifies CASLRNGDRLDNKDYEQYF.

This clone was detected once. The V and J genes are TRBV11-2 and TRBJ2-1; 14 nucleotides align to TRBD2. The germline V gene encodes CDR1 SGHAT and CDR2 FQNNGV. CDR3 size: 16 residues. Trimming took 3 bases from V and 6 from J; bases not matched to a gene: 4. CDR3: CASSFAGTSGSNEQFF. CDR3 nucleotide sequence: TGTGCCAGCAGCTTCGCCGGGACTAGCGGGAGCAATGAGCAGTTCTTC.

The chain joins TRBV28 to TRBJ1-4, with TRBD1 matching over 8 bases. With 5 bases clipped from V and 8 bases from J, the junction kept 16 bases outside the gene matches. The CDR3 loop spans 17 amino acids. Per the germline V gene, CDR1 is MDHEN and CDR2 is SYDVKM. The CDR3: CASSHGQGPLTREKLFF. Here the CDR3 DNA reads TGTGCCAGCAGTCACGGACAGGGACCACTAACGAGGGAAAAACTGTTTTTT.

The gene calls are TRBV5-1 and TRBJ2-5; TRBD2 agrees at 8 bases. Trimming took 0 bases from V and 5 from J; bases not matched to a gene: 6. The CDR3 totals 15 residues. The germline gives CDR1 SGHRS, CDR2 YFSETQ. The DNA for the CDR3 is TGCGCCAGCAGCTTGGCCGAGCGGGAGATGGAGACCCAGTACTTC. Its translation is CASSLAEREMETQYF.

The CDR3 loop is CASTNSTASYEQYF. DNA of the CDR3: TGTGCCAGCACCAATTCGACAGCTTCCTACGAGCAGTACTTC. This chain links TRBV28 with TRBJ2-7; tentative D call: TRBD1 (5 bases). The CDR3 loop spans 14 amino acids. Germline V gene sequence: CDR1 MDHEN, CDR2 SYDVKM. Trimming removed 7 bases from V and 1 base from J, with 14 bases in between.